The entry below gives a single T cell receptor beta chain sequence along with its context. At one boundary the junction diverges from the germline segment, which might be a read error. Samples had at least 7 million PBMCs isolated from them. Samples each had at least 5.5 micrograms of total RNA extracted. The CDR3 contains 14 residues. In germline, CDR1 is KGHSH, CDR2 LQKENI. A sample-barcoded 5' primer and a J-beta primer mix were used in a second PCR of about 7 to 12 cycles. CDR3-containing paired-end reads numbered at least 2.5 million in each sample. TCRdb reprocessed the 5' RACE reads with MiXCR, giving one entry per CDR3 protein. The table includes hundreds of thousands of distinct CDR3 sequences, roughly 50% detected once. The data were taken from a study of blood T cells in healthy people across ages.

The source of this sequence is an elderly man in good health. Specimen: blood. This chain connects TRBV18 to TRBJ2-4; unclear D gene. The J call is in doubt because the DNA end fits TRBJ2-7 better. The CDR3 region has the DNA TGTGCCAACTCACACGGAGCCACCTTATACGAGCAGTACTTC. The encoded protein is CANSHGATLYEQYF.